A single sample gave rise to the 17 T cell receptor beta chains below, sequenced in a study of T cell therapy after organ transplantation (dated by TCRdb to 2018 to 2020). The time point label corresponds to: 4-8 weeks after completion of therapy. The library came from the immunoSEQ multiplex PCR assay. Imported from immuneACCESS, the table was reduced by TCRdb to in-frame sequences with V and J called. These copies leave out some clones; in studies compared against another copy, an unresolved V gene accounts for under half, and the cause of the remainder is not known. The table for this sample lists a few thousand clones; around 68% of them were counted only once. The ten largest clonotypes hold around 38% of the sample. These receptors' targets are unknown. The sequencing here drew on CD8+ T cells from blood, taken after autologous CMV-specific T cell therapy. These receptors originate from a human patient who had received a solid organ transplant and had CMV disease. Following a transplant, some T cells may be graft donor cells, not patient cells.

A few counts support this clone. The chain joins TRBV28 to TRBJ2-2, with D tentatively TRBD1 or TRBD2 (5 bases each). This CDR3 contains 15 residues. V was trimmed by 5 bases and J by 6 bases, leaving 16 bases between them. Germline CDR1 is MDHEN and CDR2 is SYDVKM. The CDR3 DNA follows: TGTGCCAGCAGTCCGGGACGAGAGGATTCCGGGGAGCTGTTTTTT. Encoded protein: CASSPGREDSGELFF.

Sample share makes this clone large. Its ends do not fully match the called genes, so a read error is possible. The genes are TRBV6-5 and TRBJ2-5; no clear D gene. The germline CDR1 and CDR2 sequences are MNHEY and SVGAGI. The CDR3 loop spans 13 amino acids. The CDR3 sequence: CASSYSNQATQYF. The DNA of the CDR3 is TGTGCCAGCAGTTACTCGAATCAAGCGACCCAGTACTTC.

The chain employs TRBV27 and TRBJ2-7; 11 bases match TRBD1. From germline, CDR1 is MNHEY and CDR2 SMNVEV (reference sequence). J gave up 2 bases and V 8 bases, and 2 bases lay outside the gene matches. This CDR3 is built from 13 residues. The CDR3 sequence is CASGQGATYEQYF. The CDR3 nucleotides read TGTGCCAGCGGACAGGGGGCGACCTACGAGCAGTACTTC.

The gene calls are TRBV6-6 and TRBJ2-7; no clear D gene. The germline V and J ends were trimmed by 6 bases and 4 bases, with 16 bases remaining between them. The CDR3 covers 14 residues. Germline V gene lookup returns CDR1 MNHNY and CDR2 SVGAGI (reference sequence). The CDR3 DNA follows: TGTGCCAGCAGCTTTACCTACGGAAGTTACGAGCAGTACTTC. Translating gives CASSFTYGSYEQYF.

Only a few counts were recorded for this clone. The genes are TRBV4-2 and TRBJ1-4; no clear D. V was clipped by 4 bases and J by 3 bases, with 12 bases between them. The CDR3 is 15 residues long. Germline CDR1 and CDR2: LGHNA and YNFKEQ. In DNA, the CDR3 is TGTGCCAGCAGCCTTTTGGACGAGTCTAATGAAAAACTGTTTTTT. It translates to CASSLLDESNEKLFF.

J is TRBJ2-7 and V is TRBV30; 8 bases are a match to TRBD1. CDR1 GTSNPN and CDR2 SVGIG come from the germline V gene (reference sequence). Trimming took 5 bases from V and 6 from J; bases not matched to a gene: 6. This CDR3 region has 12 residues. CDR3 residues: CAWGTGSAEQYF. CDR3 in DNA: TGTGCCTGGGGGACAGGTTCGGCCGAGCAGTACTTC. The full variable domain, its missing parts supplied by reference TRBV30 and TRBJ2-7, is SQTIHQWPATLVQPVGSPLSLECTVEGTSNPNLYWYRQAAGRGLQLLFYSVGIGQISSEVPQNLSASRPQDRQFILSSKKLLLSDSGFYLCAWGTGSAEQYFGPGTRLTVT.

This clone was counted only a few times. The V and J genes are TRBV19 and TRBJ2-2, with 14 nucleotides matching TRBD2. The CDR3 runs 20 residues. The germline gives CDR1 LNHDA, CDR2 SQIVND (reference sequence). Trimming removed 4 bases from V and 5 bases from J; junction bases left unmatched: 15. The CDR3 loop is CASSKTGTSGRGERTGELFF. In nucleotides, the CDR3 is TGTGCCAGTAGTAAAACCGGGACTAGCGGGAGAGGAGAGAGGACCGGGGAGCTGTTTTTT.

This clone appeared a few times. The chain is built from TRBV6-5 and TRBJ2-1, with D possibly called TRBD1 or TRBD2 (5 bases each). CDR1 and CDR2 (germline): MNHEY, SVGAGI. CDR3 length: 15 residues. The V and J ends lost 1 base and 4 bases respectively, with 11 bases between them. In DNA, the CDR3 is TGTGCCAGCAGTTACTGGTCAGGGAGATACAATGAGCAGTTCTTC. Protein product: CASSYWSGRYNEQFF.

This chain uses TRBV7-9 with TRBJ2-5, with 7 bases matching TRBD1. TRBJ2-7 explains the end of the DNA better; the J call may be wrong. CDR1 and CDR2 from the germline V gene are SEHNR and FQNEAQ (reference sequence). This CDR3 has 12 amino acids. In DNA form, the CDR3 reads TGTGCCAGCAGCCTTGGGACAGACGAGCAGTACTTC. Translating it yields CASSLGTDEQYF.

This clone was seen once. This sequence joins TRBV19 and TRBJ1-1; D is unclear. Trimming stripped 4 bases from V and 0 bases from J, with 3 bases between. The CDR3 has 12 residues. Germline loops: CDR1 LNHDA, CDR2 SQIVND (reference sequence). CDR3 bases: TGTGCCAGTAGTACGCTGAACACTGAAGCTTTCTTT. It codes for CASSTLNTEAFF.

The chain links TRBV11-2 to TRBJ2-5; no firm D call. Germline lookup yields CDR1 SGHAT and CDR2 FQNNGV. Trimming removed 2 bases at V and 5 bases at J, with 15 bases between. The CDR3 totals 15 residues. CDR3 region: CASSLKPQDEETQYF. The CDR3 DNA reads as TGTGCCAGCAGCTTAAAGCCTCAAGATGAGGAGACCCAGTACTTC.

The sample holds a few counts of this clone. The chain uses TRBV7-9 and TRBJ1-5; TRBD1 matches at 7 bases. This CDR3 spans 14 amino acids. CDR1 and CDR2 (germline): SEHNR, FQNEAQ (reference sequence). Trimming took 4 bases from V and 4 from J; bases not matched to a gene: 4. The chain's CDR3 is CASSWGDRNQPQHF. As DNA, the CDR3 is TGTGCCAGCAGCTGGGGGGACAGAAATCAGCCCCAGCATTTT. Drawing the rest from reference TRBV7-9 and TRBJ1-5, the complete variable domain is DTGVSQNPRHKITKRGQNVTFRCDPISEHNRLYWYRQTLGQGPEFLTYFQNEAQLEKSRLLSDRFSAERPKGSFSTLEIQRTEQGDSAMYLCASSWGDRNQPQHFGDGTRLSIL.

A few counts support this clone. The genes are TRBV5-3 and TRBJ1-1, with TRBD1 as a possible D gene (5 bases). TRBV5-3 is an open reading frame whose function is uncertain. V dropped 8 bases and J dropped 5 bases, with 19 bases sitting between them. The CDR3 totals 14 residues. For the CDR3, the DNA is TGTGCCAGCAGCCTCCCGGGGGTTCATACTGAAGCTTTCTTT. It encodes CASSLPGVHTEAFF.

The gene calls are TRBV27 and TRBJ1-4; D gene ambiguous. The ends were cut back, 3 bases at V and 8 bases at J, with 7 bases in the middle. The length of the CDR3 is 12 residues. Looked up from germline, CDR1 is MNHEY and CDR2 is SMNVEV (reference sequence). This CDR3 is CASSFVGEKLFF. The CDR3 DNA reads TGTGCCAGCAGTTTTGTTGGGGAAAAACTGTTTTTT.

The chain couples TRBV28 to TRBJ1-2; the D is unclear. V lost 3 bases and J 5 bases, leaving 4 bases between the germline ends. Germline CDR1 and CDR2: MDHEN and SYDVKM. The CDR3 length is 11 residues. The CDR3 coding sequence is TGTGCCAGCAGTTTGGAGTATGGCTACACCTTC. This gives the protein CASSLEYGYTF.

The chain joins TRBV19 to TRBJ2-1; maybe TRBD1 (6 bases). Trimming took off 3 bases at V and 5 bases at J, with 14 bases between the two ends. Germline CDR1 LNHDA, CDR2 SQIVND (reference sequence). The CDR3 covers 15 residues. The CDR3 bases are TGTGCCAGTAGTATTTGGGCGGACAGCGACAATGAGCAGTTCTTC. This codes for CASSIWADSDNEQFF.

The rearrangement links TRBV7-2 to TRBJ1-5; possible D gene TRBD1, 5 bases. Germline CDR1 SGHTA, CDR2 FQGNSA. CDR3 length: 15 amino acids. Deletions cut 1 base from V and 1 base from J, with 8 bases between. In nucleotides, the CDR3 is TGTGCCAGCAGCTTAGAGTGGGGGAGCAATCAGCCCCAGCATTTT. This translates into CASSLEWGSNQPQHF.